The 14 T cell receptor beta chains presented below share a single source sample, sequenced in a study of response to subunit inactivated influenza vaccine (dated by TCRdb to the late 2010s). Receptor libraries were prepared by RT-PCR. For sequencing, an Illumina HiSeq 2500 was employed. Using fastp trimming at Q25 and MiXCR clonotype assembly, TCRdb reanalyzed the public sequencing data and kept in-frame beta chains. Each entry merges the rows of one CDR3 protein and shows their most common DNA and genes. For this sample the table gives about 520,000 distinct CDR3 sequences, of which around 7.7% were detected only once. Of the sample, roughly 14% is held by the ten largest clones. The sample in question was PBMCs from blood, obtained roughly 24 months after vaccination. The receptors stem from a man between 45 and 75 years old who received an inactivated influenza vaccine. Donor details come from another sample of the same person, matched by shared clones.

The chain carries TRBV6-5 and TRBJ2-7; no reliable D call. The CDR3 consists of 15 residues. The germline V gene encodes CDR1 MNHEY and CDR2 SVGAGI. The germline V and J ends were trimmed by 2 bases and 0 bases, with 11 bases remaining between them. In nucleotides, the CDR3 is TGTGCCAGCAGTTACGAACGTAGGAGCTCCTACGAGCAGTACTTC. Translation: CASSYERRSSYEQYF.

The chain employs TRBV29-1 and TRBJ2-7, with 9 bases fitting TRBD2. CDR3 length: 15 residues. The junction had 8 bases not matched to a gene; V was cut back by 2 bases and J by 3 bases. Germline V gene lookup returns CDR1 SQVTM and CDR2 ANQGSEA. CDR3 amino acids: CSVELVGLADYEQYF. The CDR3 DNA reads TGCAGCGTTGAATTGGTGGGACTAGCAGACTACGAGCAGTACTTC.

CDR3 amino acids: CASSLAVTEYGYTF. For the CDR3, the DNA is TGCGCCAGCAGCTTGGCTGTGACAGAATATGGCTACACCTTC. The chain has TRBV5-1 and TRBJ1-2, with D maybe TRBD1 (5 bases). The V end lost 0 bases, the J end lost 5 bases, and 11 bases lay between the germline ends. This CDR3 is built from 14 residues. CDR1 is SGHRS and CDR2 is YFSETQ in the germline V gene.

The chain recombines TRBV20-1 with TRBJ1-5; D uncertain. This CDR3 region has 13 residues. CDR1 and CDR2 from the germline V gene are DFQATT and SNEGSKA (reference sequence). Trimming removed 5 bases from V and 4 bases from J, with 12 bases in between. The CDR3 sequence: CSARQAPNQPQHF. CDR3 DNA sequence: TGCAGTGCTCGTCAGGCGCCTAATCAGCCCCAGCATTTT.

The gene calls are TRBV28 and TRBJ2-7; 9 bases fit TRBD2. The CDR3 spans 18 residues. The germline CDR1 and CDR2 sequences are MDHEN and SYDVKM. Trimming removed 5 bases from V and 5 bases from J; junction bases left unmatched: 19. The CDR3 sequence: CASSSRDIDLAGSNEQYF. The CDR3 DNA follows: TGTGCCAGCAGTAGCCGGGACATTGATCTAGCGGGATCTAACGAGCAGTACTTC.

This clonotype was counted only a few times. The chain carries TRBV6-1 and TRBJ1-4; D perhaps matches TRBD1 (6 bases). V lost 3 bases, J lost 4 bases, and 9 bases lay in between. Per the germline V gene, CDR1 is MNHNS and CDR2 is SASEGT. This CDR3 region has 14 residues. This chain's CDR3 is CASSEDSRNEKLFF. In nucleotides, the CDR3 is TGTGCCAGCAGTGAGGACAGCCGTAATGAAAAACTGTTTTTT.

The V call is TRBV6-5, the J call TRBJ2-2; D is ambiguous. V lost 2 bases and J 4 bases, leaving 8 bases between the germline ends. The germline gives CDR1 MNHEY, CDR2 SVGAGI. The CDR3 is 14 amino acids. CDR3 region: CASSYGAITGELFF. Here the CDR3 DNA reads TGTGCCAGCAGTTACGGTGCGATCACCGGGGAGCTGTTTTTT.

With regard to this clonotype: It is likely a read error, because the conserved phenylalanine at the end of the CDR3 is missing. V gene TRBV4-1 combines with J gene TRBJ2-1; 9 nucleotides line up with TRBD1. Germline V gene data show CDR1 as MGHRA and CDR2 as YSYEKL. The CDR3 is 15 amino acids. The ends lost 4 bases at V and 2 bases at J; junction bases unmatched: 3. DNA of the CDR3: TGCGCCAGCAGCCCCGGGACAGGGACCTACAATGAGCAGTTCTCC. Residues: CASSPGTGTYNEQFS.

The CDR3 region has the DNA TGTGCCAGCAGCTCCCCCGGGACAGGGGTCAGCGAGCAGTACTTC. This gives the protein CASSSPGTGVSEQYF. The genes are TRBV7-2 and TRBJ2-7; 10 nucleotides line up with TRBD1. The CDR3 runs to 15 residues. Trimming removed 4 bases from V and 6 bases from J; junction bases left unmatched: 9. The germline V gene encodes CDR1 SGHTA and CDR2 FQGNSA. Full variable domain (outside the CDR3, taken from reference TRBV7-2 and TRBJ2-7): GAGVSQSPSNKVTEKGKDVELRCDPISGHTALYWYRQSLGQGLEFLIYFQGNSAPDKSGLPSDRFSAERTGGSVSTLTIQRTQQEDSAVYLCASSSPGTGVSEQYFGPGTRLTVT.

This clonotype appeared many times. The genes are TRBV7-2 and TRBJ1-2; D is unclear. The CDR3 totals 12 residues. Deletions cut 5 bases from V and 1 base from J, with 5 bases between. The germline V gene has CDR1 SGHTA and CDR2 FQGNSA. The DNA for the CDR3 is TGTGCCAGCAGCCCCATTAACTATGGCTACACCTTC. It encodes CASSPINYGYTF.

Many counts were recorded for this clonotype. The chain combines TRBV29-1 with TRBJ2-7, with D perhaps given as TRBD1 or TRBD2 (5 bases each). The germline V and J ends were trimmed by 1 base and 5 bases, with 9 bases remaining between them. Germline V gene sequence: CDR1 SQVTM, CDR2 ANQGSEA. The CDR3 extends over 12 amino acids. In nucleotides, the CDR3 is TGCAGCGTTGAAGTCTGGGGGAACGAGCAGTACTTC. This translates into CSVEVWGNEQYF.

This clonotype was found many times. This rearrangement joins TRBV6-2 or TRBV6-3 to TRBJ2-2, with 9 bases identical to TRBD1. The germline CDR1 and CDR2 sequences are MNHEY and SVGEGT. The V gene end was trimmed by 6 bases and the J gene end by 2 bases; junction bases not matched to a gene: 4. CDR3 length: 15 amino acids. The CDR3 DNA reads TGTGCCAGCAGAATGACAGGGGGTAACACCGGGGAGCTGTTTTTT. Encoded protein: CASRMTGGNTGELFF.

The gene calls are TRBV4-1 and TRBJ2-3; D gene uncertain. Trimming took off 0 bases at V and 5 bases at J, with 9 bases between the two ends. The length of the CDR3 is 14 residues. Germline V gene sequence: CDR1 MGHRA, CDR2 YSYEKL. CDR3 bases: TGCGCCAGCAGCCAAGATAGACGGGTAGATACGCAGTATTTT. Translated, it gives CASSQDRRVDTQYF.

This clonotype was seen at least ten times. V usage is TRBV20-1 and J usage is TRBJ2-5; either TRBD1 or TRBD2 may supply D (5 bases each). The CDR3 length is 13 residues. Germline V gene sequence: CDR1 DFQATT, CDR2 SNEGSKA (reference sequence). V was shortened by 1 base and J by 5 bases, with 11 bases between the two germline ends. DNA of the CDR3: TGCAGTGCTAGAGTGGGGGTTTCGGAGACCCAGTACTTC. Its protein product is CSARVGVSETQYF.